One sample yielded the 32 T cell receptor beta chains listed below, sequenced in a study of blood T cell repertoires in COVID-19. The data were produced by immunoSEQ multiplex PCR, yet TCRdb's version contains in-frame clones alone and is incomplete. The sample shows fewer than 45,000 clones, about 88% of them seen only once. The specimen sequenced was peripheral blood. These receptor sequences come from a human donor in a cohort sampled during active COVID-19.

The J gene is TRBJ2-7, the V gene TRBV6-5; possible D gene TRBD1, 6 bases. Trimming took 7 bases from V and 6 from J, leaving 22 bases between them. Germline lookup yields CDR1 MNHEY and CDR2 SVGAGI. The CDR3 loop spans 15 amino acids. The CDR3: CASTPPGAGVGEQYF. The CDR3 DNA reads as TGTGCCAGCACTCCCCCCGGGGCAGGGGTTGGCGAGCAGTACTTC.

The chain employs TRBV9 and TRBJ2-7; the match to TRBD2 covers 8 bases. Germline lookup yields CDR1 SGDLS and CDR2 YYNGEE. The CDR3 has 16 residues. J gave up 3 bases and V 0 bases, and 8 bases lay outside the gene matches. CDR3 loop: CASSVATGGQVYEQYF. The CDR3 coding sequence is TGTGCCAGCAGCGTAGCTACGGGGGGGCAGGTCTACGAGCAGTACTTC.

The count of this clone is one. The rearrangement links TRBV7-2 to TRBJ2-5; tentatively, D is TRBD1 (6 bases). This CDR3 is built from 16 residues. V gave up 3 bases and J gave up 1 base, with 15 bases separating them. Germline lookup yields CDR1 SGHTA and CDR2 FQGNSA. The CDR3 sequence: CASSFWGNRAQETQYF. The CDR3 DNA reads TGTGCCAGCAGCTTTTGGGGTAACAGGGCCCAAGAGACCCAGTACTTC.

This clone has only a few counts. The gene calls are TRBV10-3 and TRBJ1-3; D remains ambiguous. CDR3 size: 13 residues. V gave up 5 bases and J gave up 4 bases, with 9 bases separating them. The germline gives CDR1 ENHRY, CDR2 SYGVKD. The CDR3 is CAISSSGGNTIYF. The CDR3 DNA is TGTGCCATCAGTAGCTCCGGGGGAAACACCATATATTTT.

This clone was seen once. The chain joins TRBV6-5 to TRBJ1-1; TRBD1 agrees at 7 bases. The CDR3 has 14 amino acids. Per the germline V gene, CDR1 is MNHEY and CDR2 is SVGAGI. Unmatched junction bases numbered 5, after V lost 6 bases and J lost 1 base. The CDR3 spells CASSLTGTNTEAFF. The CDR3 DNA sequence: TGTGCCAGCAGCTTGACAGGGACGAACACTGAAGCTTTCTTT.

This chain connects TRBV5-4 to TRBJ1-4; the D is unclear. There are 16 residues in the CDR3. CDR1 is SGHNT and CDR2 is YYREEE in the germline V gene (reference sequence). The V and J ends lost 5 bases and 1 base respectively, with 15 bases between them. Written as DNA, the CDR3 is TGTGCCAGCAGTTTTTACGAGACGGGAACTAATGAAAAACTGTTTTTT. Amino acids: CASSFYETGTNEKLFF.

This chain's CDR3 is CASTPGGQGVDTQYF. CDR3 DNA sequence: TGTGCCAGCACCCCAGGGGGACAGGGGGTAGATACGCAGTATTTT. This chain joins TRBV9 and TRBJ2-3, with 11 bases matching TRBD1. The V gene end was trimmed by 6 bases and the J gene end by 5 bases; junction bases not matched to a gene: 8. The V gene's germline CDR1 is SGDLS and CDR2 YYNGEE. There are 15 residues in the CDR3.

This clone was counted only a few times. The V and J genes are TRBV27 and TRBJ2-2, with TRBD2 as a possible D gene (5 bases). The germline V gene encodes CDR1 MNHEY and CDR2 SMNVEV (reference sequence). The CDR3 extends over 14 amino acids. V gave up 2 bases and J gave up 3 bases, with 7 bases separating them. CDR3 coding DNA: TGTGCCAGCAGTTTACGGAGGTACACCGGGGAGCTGTTTTTT. It is translated as CASSLRRYTGELFF.

This clone has only one observation. The chain recombines TRBV19 with TRBJ1-3; no firm D call. Between the trimmed V and J ends, which lost 5 bases and 2 bases, there was a span of 13 bases. The CDR3 consists of 15 residues. Germline V gene lookup returns CDR1 LNHDA and CDR2 SQIVND (reference sequence). The CDR3 region has the DNA TGTGCCAGTAGTGAAGAGGGAAGGCCTGGAAACACCATATATTTT. It specifies CASSEEGRPGNTIYF.

The rearrangement joins TRBV7-9 to TRBJ2-4; 7 positions agree with TRBD1. CDR3 size: 12 residues. The J segment lost 8 bases and the V segment lost 6 bases, leaving 4 bases of the junction unmatched. Germline V CDR1 and CDR2: SEHNR, FQNEAQ (reference sequence). Here the CDR3 reads CASSNRGDIQYF. The CDR3 DNA is TGTGCCAGCAGTAACAGGGGTGACATTCAGTACTTC. Combining the CDR3 with reference TRBV7-9 and TRBJ2-4 gives the whole variable domain DTGVSQNPRHKITKRGQNVTFRCDPISEHNRLYWYRQTLGQGPEFLTYFQNEAQLEKSRLLSDRFSAERPKGSFSTLEIQRTEQGDSAMYLCASSNRGDIQYFGAGTRLSVL.

Comments on this clone: The same CDR3 is also encoded by other DNA sequences in this sample. The CDR3 loop is CAWSRGGNTEAFF. The CDR3 DNA is TGTGCCTGGAGTAGAGGGGGAAACACTGAAGCTTTCTTT. V and J are TRBV30 and TRBJ1-1; a possible D gene is TRBD1 (6 bases). The germline gives CDR1 GTSNPN, CDR2 SVGIG (reference sequence). V was shortened by 2 bases and J by 2 bases, with 9 bases between the two germline ends. This CDR3 comprises 13 residues.

This chain joins TRBV6-6 and TRBJ2-7, with 9 bases matching TRBD1. The ends lost 4 bases at V and 0 bases at J; junction bases unmatched: 4. This CDR3 is 15 amino acids long. The germline gives CDR1 MNHNY, CDR2 SVGAGI (reference sequence). The CDR3, as DNA: TGTGCCAGCAGTTTAAACAGGGGGCCCTCCTACGAGCAGTACTTC. This codes for CASSLNRGPSYEQYF.

The chain employs TRBV11-3 and TRBJ2-2; possibly TRBD2 for D (5 bases). There are 14 residues in the CDR3. The V and J ends lost 1 base and 6 bases respectively, with 9 bases between them. The germline CDR1 and CDR2 sequences are SGHNT and YENEEA. The CDR3 DNA is TGTGCCAGCAGCTTAGGGGGAGAGGCCGGGGAGCTGTTTTTT. It is translated as CASSLGGEAGELFF.

The V call is TRBV10-1, the J call TRBJ1-1, with TRBD1 identical over 9 bases. Per germline, CDR1 WNHNN and CDR2 SYGVQD (reference sequence). The CDR3 totals 13 residues. Germline trimming cut 2 bases from V and 10 bases from J; bases unmatched to any gene: 5. CDR3 sequence reads: CASSELPGQGAFF. In nucleotides, the CDR3 is TGCGCCAGCAGTGAGCTACCGGGACAGGGAGCTTTCTTT.

This clone was observed a single time. V usage is TRBV7-2 and J usage is TRBJ2-3; no firm D call. V was trimmed by 1 base and J by 4 bases, leaving 12 bases between them. Germline CDR1 reads SGHTA; CDR2 reads FQGNSA. This CDR3 spans 15 amino acids. CDR3 DNA: TGTGCCAGCAGCTTAGGCCCCCGGCAGGCAGATACGCAGTATTTT. Residues: CASSLGPRQADTQYF.

The rearrangement joins TRBV12-3 or TRBV12-4 to TRBJ2-3; D is possibly TRBD2 (6 bases). The ends were cut back, 10 bases at V and 4 bases at J, with 15 bases in the middle. The CDR3 sequence is 13 residues long. For the CDR3, the DNA is TGTGCCACTAAGGGCGGGGTGTCAGATACGCAGTATTTT. Translating gives CATKGGVSDTQYF.

The chain carries TRBV10-3 and TRBJ1-5; 8 nucleotides align to TRBD1. The CDR3 runs 12 residues. Germline lookup yields CDR1 ENHRY and CDR2 SYGVKD. V was pared by 10 bases and J by 4 bases, with 3 bases of the junction left unmatched. This CDR3 is CATRGPNQPQHF. CDR3 bases: TGTGCCACCAGGGGGCCTAATCAGCCCCAGCATTTT.

The J gene is TRBJ1-5, the V gene TRBV12-3 or TRBV12-4, with 8 bases that match TRBD1. The CDR3 runs 13 residues. The trim removed 5 bases at V and 9 bases at J, leaving 6 bases unmatched. The CDR3 sequence is CASSPHDRGPQHF. DNA of the CDR3: TGTGCCAGCAGTCCCCATGACAGGGGGCCCCAGCATTTT.

This clone was observed a few times. This chain links TRBV18 with TRBJ2-7; D might be TRBD1 (5 bases). The CDR3 totals 14 residues. Trimming pared 2 bases from V and 2 bases from J, leaving 10 bases between. Germline V lookup: CDR1 KGHSH, CDR2 LQKENI. The CDR3 loop reads CASSPRSQAYEQYF. The CDR3, as DNA: TGTGCCAGCTCACCAAGGTCACAGGCCTACGAGCAGTACTTC.

This clone was picked up one time. The gene calls are TRBV21-1 and TRBJ2-1; TRBD1 was called by the table and not checked on the DNA. TRBV21-1 is flagged as a pseudogene. The CDR3 spans 17 residues. This CDR3 is CASSSRAGTEIYNEQFF. In nucleotides, the CDR3 is TGTGCCAGCAGCTCCCGGGCCGGGACAGAGATATACAATGAGCAGTTCTTC.

The chain links TRBV5-4 to TRBJ1-1; D uncertain. This CDR3 comprises 14 residues. Trimming left V 0 bases short and J 5 bases short, with 11 bases between. Germline V gene lookup returns CDR1 SGHNT and CDR2 YYREEE (reference sequence). CDR3 loop: CASSLAGVPTEAFF. The DNA of the CDR3 is TGTGCCAGCAGCTTGGCCGGGGTCCCGACTGAAGCTTTCTTT.

In its sample, this clone was seen once. This chain connects TRBV3-1 (or the pseudogene TRBV3-2) to TRBJ2-5; 9 nucleotides match TRBD2. V lost 1 base, J lost 5 bases, and 8 bases stayed unmatched. CDR3 length: 16 amino acids. The germline V gene has CDR1 LGHDT and CDR2 YNNKEL (reference sequence). The DNA for the CDR3 is TGTGCCAGCAGCCAAGGAAGCGGGGGGCGGCGGGAGACCCAGTACTTC. Its translation is CASSQGSGGRRETQYF.

The rearrangement links TRBV5-8 to TRBJ1-1, with D perhaps matching TRBD1 (6 bases). V lost 8 bases and J lost 0, with 20 bases in between. Per the germline V gene, CDR1 is SGHTS and CDR2 is YDEGEE. The CDR3 runs 16 residues. Written as DNA, the CDR3 is TGTGCCAGTCTACAGGGAAAAAGCCGAATGAACACTGAAGCTTTCTTT. Residues: CASLQGKSRMNTEAFF. Variable domain in full (rest from reference TRBV5-8 and TRBJ1-1): EAGVTQSPTHLIKTRGQQATLRCSPISGHTSVYWYQQALGLGLQFLLWYDEGEERNRGNFPPRFSGRQFPNYSSELNVNALELEDSALYLCASLQGKSRMNTEAFFGQGTRLTVV.

The CDR3: CASSLRRGQGGKLFF. DNA for the CDR3: TGTGCCAGCAGCTTAAGGAGGGGCCAGGGCGGAAAACTGTTTTTT. The chain is built from TRBV7-2 and TRBJ1-4; possibly TRBD1 for D (5 bases). V was clipped by 2 bases and J by 10 bases, with 17 bases between them. The CDR3 sequence is 15 residues long. Germline-derived CDR1 and CDR2 are SGHTA and FQGNSA.

This sequence joins TRBV12-5 and TRBJ2-2; TRBD1 is a possible D gene (5 bases). In germline, CDR1 is LGHNT, CDR2 FRNRAP. V was cut by 2 bases and J by 0 bases, with 7 bases left in between. The CDR3 is made up of 15 amino acids. The CDR3 reads CASGLWGTNTGELFF. CDR3 in DNA: TGTGCTAGTGGTTTGTGGGGCACGAACACCGGGGAGCTGTTTTTT.

The gene calls are TRBV5-1 and TRBJ2-3, with 16 positions matching TRBD2. CDR3 length: 18 residues. The germline gives CDR1 SGHRS, CDR2 YFSETQ. V lost 3 bases and J lost 0; bases outside the gene matches: 4. The CDR3, as DNA: TGCGCCAGCAGCTCGGGACTAGCGGGGGGGTCTAGCACAGATACGCAGTATTTT. Its translation: CASSSGLAGGSSTDTQYF. The full variable domain, in which reference TRBV5-1 and TRBJ2-3 provide the parts outside the CDR3, is KAGVTQTPRYLIKTRGQQVTLSCSPISGHRSVSWYQQTPGQGLQFLFEYFSETQRNKGNFPGRFSGRQFSNSRSEMNVSTLELGDSALYLCASSSGLAGGSSTDTQYFGPGTRLTVL.

This clone was detected once. The V and J genes are TRBV25-1 and TRBJ2-5, with TRBD1 matching 8 bases. V lost 4 bases to trimming and J lost 4 bases; unmatched junction nucleotides: 5. This CDR3 spans 14 amino acids. The germline gives CDR1 MGHDK, CDR2 SYGVNS. The CDR3, as DNA: TGTGCCAGCAGTGCCAGGGGGCCGTTAGAGACCCAGTACTTC. Its translation: CASSARGPLETQYF.

This clone was seen more than once but under ten times. The chain has TRBV5-1 and TRBJ1-1; no clear D. V was shortened by 0 bases and J by 5 bases, with 14 bases between the two germline ends. The germline CDR1 and CDR2 sequences are SGHRS and YFSETQ. The CDR3 length is 15 residues. The CDR3 protein is CASSLGGVTGTEAFF. Written as DNA, the CDR3 is TGCGCCAGCAGCTTGGGCGGGGTCACGGGGACTGAAGCTTTCTTT.

This clone was detected only a few times. The DNA for the CDR3 is TGTGCCAGCAGCCAAAGGACAGGGCTTATGAACACTGAAGCTTTCTTT. Translated, it gives CASSQRTGLMNTEAFF. This chain joins TRBV13 and TRBJ1-1; 8 bases align to TRBD1. The V and J ends lost 5 bases and 0 bases, in that order; junction bases with no gene match: 8. The CDR3 runs 16 residues. CDR1 and CDR2 from the germline V gene are PRHDT and FYEKMQ (reference sequence).

The V gene is TRBV24-1, the J gene TRBJ1-4; possibly TRBD1 for D (5 bases). Germline assignment: CDR1 KGHDR and CDR2 SFDVKD. The CDR3 is 12 residues long. V lost 3 bases, J lost 10 bases, and 8 bases lay in between. The CDR3 nucleotides read TGTGCCACCAGTGATGGGGGAGGAAAACTGTTTTTT. Protein: CATSDGGGKLFF.

The count of this clone is one. Distinct nucleotide sequences in the sample also encode this CDR3. The V and J genes are TRBV12-3 or TRBV12-4 and TRBJ2-7; 7 bases are a match to TRBD2. The CDR3 totals 12 residues. Trimming took 6 bases from V and 4 from J; bases not matched to a gene: 3. CDR3 sequence: CASSPGGYEQYF. For the CDR3, the DNA is TGTGCCAGCAGCCCGGGGGGTTACGAGCAGTACTTC.

The chain uses TRBV30 and TRBJ1-2; no reliable D call. V dropped 1 base and J dropped 4 bases, with 10 bases sitting between them. This CDR3 spans 13 amino acids. Germline-derived CDR1 and CDR2 are GTSNPN and SVGIG (reference sequence). CDR3 in amino acids: CAWSDAFLYGYTF. CDR3 sequence (DNA): TGTGCCTGGAGTGATGCGTTCCTCTATGGCTACACCTTC.